This T cell receptor (beta chain) comes out of a study of blood T cell repertoires in COVID-19 (TCRdb year 2020). Looking at the study overall: The collaborator samples originated in the United States, Italy and Spain and spanned the acute and convalescent phases of COVID-19. The material from the prospective study consisted of cDNA or gDNA derived from T cells, B-cell-depleted T cells, or PBMCs. Subjects who had been exposed to COVID-19, were actively infected with it, or had recovered from it provided the deeply sampled blood TCRbeta repertoires that made up the dataset. A freely available public database, intended as a resource for researchers studying the immune response to SARS-CoV-2, is where the repertoires were released. Samples were obtained from the ongoing ImmuneRACE study (first 160 participants) and from 1,254 subjects provided by 6 global collaborators. The sample metadata nearly always contained a de-identified subject ID, COVID-19 status, age in years and sex. Where available, HLA class I and class II types were taken from metadata supplied by the sample provider and were not determined by assay-based typing. The paper as a whole reports these results and caveats: How much clinical and demographic metadata was included differed by source and by participant, and the metadata was provided uncurated.

Collaborating institutions collected whole blood in K2EDTA tubes following their own protocols. For TCRbeta analysis, collaborators shipped samples in one of three forms: frozen whole blood, isolated PBMCs, or DNA extracted from either of those sample types. In regard to this clone: Which antigen it targets is not known. Base qualities are not recorded, but no much larger clone differs from it by a single base.

CDR1 SEHNR and CDR2 FQNEAQ are derived from the germline V gene (reference sequence). The CDR3 covers 15 residues, taking in both the cysteine and the phenylalanine. CDR3 DNA only is kept here, 45 bases in frame from base 1. At the junction V is shortened by 5 bases and J by 0 bases, with 13 bases in between. TCRbeta CDR3 regions were amplified from genomic DNA by means of the immunoSEQ Assay, a bias-controlled multiplex PCR. Regarding the original processing steps: Within the assay, amplification of reference gene primers was used to estimate how many nucleated cells each sample contained. To quantify the absolute abundance of each unique TCRbeta CDR3 rearrangement, sequence reads were collapsed and filtered. For each sample, productive Simpson clonality was calculated as the square root of Simpson's diversity index across productive rearrangements. TCRdb's version of the immuneACCESS table is confined to in-frame rearrangements and falls short of the full clone set. An unresolved V gene accounts for under half of the shortfall where checked; the remainder is of unknown origin. D and trimming were read from the DNA, whereas the V and J calls and clone size are those reported in that table. The sample table holds about 130,000 clones, of which over 85% were seen once. The ten largest clonotypes hold approximately 3.7% of the sample.

This TCR was sampled from a man aged 45-65 years with active COVID-19. Sequencing was performed on peripheral blood. This sequence uses TRBV7-9 and TRBJ2-5; the D region possibly corresponds to TRBD2 (5 bases align). CDR3 region: CASSRGEQYQETQYF. The nucleotides read TGTGCCAGCAGCCGGGGTGAACAGTACCAAGAGACCCAGTACTTC.